This T cell receptor beta chain was captured by sequencing in a study of CD8 T cells in Susac syndrome. Study-wide points: Roughly 5 Susac-specific public clones appeared in CD8+ TEMRA repertoires, and 15 to 20 in total CD8+ repertoires.

After extraction with the RNeasy kit, about 0.5 to 1 ug of the RNA was reverse transcribed using random hexamers. Each CDR3 protein is one row after TCRdb ran MiXCR on the immunoSEQ multiplex PCR reads. The sample records about 82,000 distinct CDR3 sequences, 96% being singletons. Concerning this clonotype: Its antigen is as yet unknown.

CDR3 length: 13 residues. V was clipped by 4 bases and J by 0 bases, with 7 bases between them. CDR1 is LGHNA, CDR2 YSLEER, per germline. This clonotype was obtained from a human donor with Susac syndrome. This chain uses TRBV4-3 with TRBJ2-7, with D possibly TRBD1 on 5 matching bases. Input material: CD8+ T cells from PBMCs. The CDR3: CASSPDTSYEQYF. The CDR3 DNA sequence: TGCGCCAGCAGCCCGGACACCTCCTACGAGCAGTACTTC.